Sequencing of this TCR beta chain was carried out in a study of T cells in Graves' hyperthyroidism and ophthalmopathy. Germline CDR1 DFQATT, CDR2 SNEGSKA (reference sequence). V shed 4 bases and J 4 bases; nucleotides not matched to a gene: 22. CDR3 size: 19 residues. Stable disease denoted Graves' hyperthyroidism without ophthalmopathy progression within 18 months. Hyperthyroidism had been newly diagnosed in patients aged 18 to 65, and its duration was under 2 months. RNA transcripts were the template for amplifying TCR beta CDR3 regions. Initially, a first-round RT-PCR of the TCR CDR3 employed the HTBI primer set. TCRdb passed the multiplex PCR reads through MiXCR, listing each CDR3 protein once. The table lists around 480,000 distinct CDR3 sequences, 13% to 15% of them singletons.

The sequence was collected from a woman under 30 with Graves' hyperthyroidism. The chain employs TRBV20-1 and TRBJ2-1; the match to TRBD2 covers 7 bases. Sequencing was done on a sample of blood. In DNA, the CDR3 is TGCAGTGCTATTCTAGATCAAATACACTCGGGACTAATATACAATGAGCAGTTCTTC. The encoded protein is CSAILDQIHSGLIYNEQFF.